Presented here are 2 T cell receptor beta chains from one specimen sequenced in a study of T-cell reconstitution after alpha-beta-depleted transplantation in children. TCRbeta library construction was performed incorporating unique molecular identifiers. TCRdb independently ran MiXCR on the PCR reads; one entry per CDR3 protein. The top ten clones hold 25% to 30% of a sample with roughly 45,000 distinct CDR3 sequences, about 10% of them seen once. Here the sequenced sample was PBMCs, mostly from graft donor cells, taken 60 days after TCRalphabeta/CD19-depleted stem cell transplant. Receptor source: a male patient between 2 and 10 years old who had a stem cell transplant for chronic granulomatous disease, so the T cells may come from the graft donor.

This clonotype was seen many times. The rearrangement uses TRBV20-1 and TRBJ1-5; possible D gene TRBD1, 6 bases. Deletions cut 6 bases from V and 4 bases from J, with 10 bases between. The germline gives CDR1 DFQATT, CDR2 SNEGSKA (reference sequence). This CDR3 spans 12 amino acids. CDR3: CSATTGNQPQHF. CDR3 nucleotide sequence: TGCAGTGCGACCACAGGGAATCAGCCCCAGCATTTT.

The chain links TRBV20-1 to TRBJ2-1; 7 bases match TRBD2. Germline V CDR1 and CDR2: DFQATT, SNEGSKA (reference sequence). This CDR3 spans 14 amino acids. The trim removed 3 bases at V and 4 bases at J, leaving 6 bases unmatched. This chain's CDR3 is CSASATSAYNEQFF. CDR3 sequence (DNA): TGCAGTGCTAGTGCAACTAGCGCTTACAATGAGCAGTTCTTC.